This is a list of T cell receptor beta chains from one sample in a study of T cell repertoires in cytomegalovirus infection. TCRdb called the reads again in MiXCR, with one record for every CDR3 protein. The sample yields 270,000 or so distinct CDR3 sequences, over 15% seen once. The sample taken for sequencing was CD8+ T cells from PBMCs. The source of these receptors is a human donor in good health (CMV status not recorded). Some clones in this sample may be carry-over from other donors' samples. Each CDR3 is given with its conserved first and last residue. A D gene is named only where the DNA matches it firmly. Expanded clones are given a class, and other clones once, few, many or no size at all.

CDR3aa: CSAWDRENTEAFF
CDR3nt: TGCAGCGCTTGGGACAGGGAAAACACTGAAGCTTTCTTT
d_gene: TRBD1
abundance: NA
j_gene: TRBJ1-1
v_gene: TRBV29-1

CDR3aa: CASSSHSGGRGEQFF
CDR3nt: TGTGCCAGCAGCTCCCATAGCGGGGGGAGGGGTGAGCAGTTCTTC
d_gene: TRBD2
abundance: many
j_gene: TRBJ2-1
v_gene: TRBV11-2

CDR3aa: CASSQDLGQRWTQYF
CDR3nt: TGTGCCAGCAGCCAAGATTTGGGCCAGCGGTGGACCCAGTACTTC
d_gene: NA
abundance: NA
j_gene: TRBJ2-5
v_gene: TRBV4-2

CDR3aa: CASTVPGQGASPLHF
CDR3nt: TGTGCCAGCACCGTCCCGGGACAGGGGGCCTCACCCCTCCACTTT
d_gene: TRBD1
abundance: few
j_gene: TRBJ1-6
v_gene: TRBV5-6

CDR3aa: CASSQDLSVLNEKLFF
CDR3nt: TGCGCCAGCAGCCAAGACCTCAGTGTCCTTAATGAAAAACTGTTTTTT
d_gene: NA
abundance: many
j_gene: TRBJ1-4
v_gene: TRBV4-1

CDR3aa: CSARVVHEDLSTPLHF
CDR3nt: TGCAGTGCTAGGGTCGTGCACGAGGACCTCAGCACACCCCTCCACTTT
d_gene: NA
abundance: few
j_gene: TRBJ1-6
v_gene: TRBV20-1

CDR3aa: CSASLGGNSPLHF
CDR3nt: TGCAGTGCTAGCCTCGGGGGCAATTCACCCCTCCACTTT
d_gene: NA
abundance: few
j_gene: TRBJ1-6
v_gene: TRBV20-1

CDR3aa: CASSQATGNRETQYF
CDR3nt: TGCGCCAGCAGCCAAGCGACAGGGAATCGGGAGACCCAGTACTTC
d_gene: TRBD1
abundance: few
j_gene: TRBJ2-5
v_gene: TRBV4-1

CDR3aa: CASSLDRGPYEQYF
CDR3nt: TGTGCCAGCAGTCTCGACAGGGGTCCCTACGAGCAGTACTTC
d_gene: TRBD1
abundance: many
j_gene: TRBJ2-7
v_gene: TRBV28

CDR3aa: CASSRWGQGNEQYF
CDR3nt: TGTGCCAGCAGCCGTTGGGGACAGGGTAACGAGCAGTACTTC
d_gene: TRBD1
abundance: many
j_gene: TRBJ2-7
v_gene: TRBV28

CDR3aa: CSAYYPGTTTQETQYF
CDR3nt: TGCAGTGCTTACTACCCTGGGACTACCACCCAAGAGACCCAGTACTTC
d_gene: TRBD2
abundance: NA
j_gene: TRBJ2-5
v_gene: TRBV20-1

CDR3aa: CASSYSPDGEQFF
CDR3nt: TGTGCCAGCAGTTACTCGCCGGACGGGGAGCAGTTCTTC
d_gene: NA
abundance: many
j_gene: TRBJ2-1
v_gene: TRBV6-6

CDR3aa: CASSLGGAKNIQYF
CDR3nt: TGTGCCAGCAGCTTAGGCGGGGCCAAAAACATTCAGTACTTC
d_gene: NA
abundance: many
j_gene: TRBJ2-4
v_gene: TRBV27

CDR3aa: CASSQERPKQFF
CDR3nt: TGTGCCAGCAGCCAAGAGCGGCCAAAGCAGTTCTTC
d_gene: NA
abundance: NA
j_gene: TRBJ2-1
v_gene: TRBV14

CDR3aa: CASSSIEGRENIQYF
CDR3nt: TGTGCCAGCAGCTCCATTGAGGGCCGGGAAAACATTCAGTACTTC
d_gene: NA
abundance: many
j_gene: TRBJ2-4
v_gene: TRBV12-3/TRBV12-4

CDR3aa: CASSLAITGVDTEAFF
CDR3nt: TGTGCCAGCAGTTTAGCGATAACAGGGGTGGACACTGAAGCTTTCTTT
d_gene: TRBD1
abundance: few
j_gene: TRBJ1-1
v_gene: TRBV12-3/TRBV12-4

CDR3aa: CASSLVSGLAGYNKNIQYF
CDR3nt: TGTGCCAGCAGCTTAGTTAGTGGACTAGCGGGCTACAACAAAAACATTCAGTACTTC
d_gene: TRBD2
abundance: many
j_gene: TRBJ2-4
v_gene: TRBV7-2

CDR3aa: CASSFTLGSPNQPQHF
CDR3nt: TGTGCCAGTAGTTTTACCTTGGGGAGTCCCAATCAGCCTCAGCATTTT
d_gene: NA
abundance: NA
j_gene: TRBJ1-5
v_gene: TRBV28

CDR3aa: CASTQNTEAFF
CDR3nt: TGTGCCAGCACGCAGAACACTGAAGCTTTCTTT
d_gene: NA
abundance: many
j_gene: TRBJ1-1
v_gene: TRBV7-9

CDR3aa: CASSGYRDSVAYEQYF
CDR3nt: TGTGCCAGCAGCGGCTATCGGGACTCAGTCGCCTACGAGCAGTACTTC
d_gene: NA
abundance: NA
j_gene: TRBJ2-7
v_gene: TRBV9

CDR3aa: CASSLVTKPYEQYF
CDR3nt: TGTGCCAGCAGTTTGGTAACTAAGCCCTACGAGCAGTACTTC
d_gene: NA
abundance: NA
j_gene: TRBJ2-7
v_gene: TRBV28

CDR3aa: CASSSGTGAEAFF
CDR3nt: TGTGCCAGCAGTTCTGGGACAGGGGCTGAAGCTTTCTTT
d_gene: TRBD1
abundance: NA
j_gene: TRBJ1-1
v_gene: TRBV12-3/TRBV12-4

CDR3aa: CASSQDLYVGGVQYF
CDR3nt: TGCGCCAGCAGCCAAGATCTTTACGTTGGCGGGGTGCAGTATTTT
d_gene: NA
abundance: few
j_gene: TRBJ2-3
v_gene: TRBV4-1

CDR3aa: CASSFGGSGQVLTSTDTQYF
CDR3nt: TGTGCCAGCAGCTTCGGGGGGTCGGGACAGGTTTTGACTAGCACAGATACGCAGTATTTT
d_gene: NA
abundance: many
j_gene: TRBJ2-3
v_gene: TRBV7-8

CDR3aa: CASSSLTTGLDQPQHF
CDR3nt: TGTGCCAGCAGTTCCTTAACGACAGGGTTGGATCAGCCCCAGCATTTT
d_gene: TRBD1
abundance: many
j_gene: TRBJ1-5
v_gene: TRBV27

CDR3aa: CAISESMAAEQYF
CDR3nt: TGTGCCATCAGTGAGTCTATGGCAGCCGAGCAGTACTTC
d_gene: NA
abundance: NA
j_gene: TRBJ2-7
v_gene: TRBV10-3

CDR3aa: CASSQDPSSTREQFF
CDR3nt: TGCGCCAGCAGCCAAGATCCCTCCTCGACCCGAGAGCAGTTCTTC
d_gene: NA
abundance: many
j_gene: TRBJ2-1
v_gene: TRBV4-1

CDR3aa: CASSEFRGGEQFF
CDR3nt: TGTGCCAGCAGTGAATTCCGGGGGGGTGAGCAGTTCTTC
d_gene: TRBD2
abundance: few
j_gene: TRBJ2-1
v_gene: TRBV25-1

CDR3aa: CASTGEETQYF
CDR3nt: TGTGCCAGCACCGGGGAAGAGACCCAGTACTTC
d_gene: NA
abundance: NA
j_gene: TRBJ2-5
v_gene: TRBV28

CDR3aa: CASSLALDLYTGELFF
CDR3nt: TGTGCTAGCAGCTTAGCGTTGGATTTGTACACCGGGGAGCTGTTTTTT
d_gene: NA
abundance: few
j_gene: TRBJ2-2
v_gene: TRBV7-6

CDR3aa: CASSSSGTETDQPQHF
CDR3nt: TGTGCCAGCAGCTCCTCCGGGACAGAGACGGATCAGCCCCAGCATTTT
d_gene: TRBD1
abundance: NA
j_gene: TRBJ1-5
v_gene: TRBV7-3

CDR3aa: CASSATGAQHF
CDR3nt: TGTGCCAGTAGTGCCACAGGTGCCCAGCATTTT
d_gene: NA
abundance: NA
j_gene: TRBJ1-5
v_gene: TRBV19

CDR3aa: CASSARDSGNTIYF
CDR3nt: TGTGCCAGCAGCGCCAGGGATTCTGGAAACACCATATATTTT
d_gene: NA
abundance: many
j_gene: TRBJ1-3
v_gene: TRBV7-6

CDR3aa: CASSFVSQGVETQYF
CDR3nt: TGTGCCAGCAGCTTCGTATCCCAGGGTGTGGAGACCCAGTACTTC
d_gene: NA
abundance: many
j_gene: TRBJ2-5
v_gene: TRBV7-6

CDR3aa: CSVVVDGELFF
CDR3nt: TGCAGCGTTGTCGTTGACGGGGAGCTGTTTTTT
d_gene: NA
abundance: NA
j_gene: TRBJ2-2
v_gene: TRBV29-1

CDR3aa: CASSLHGQGASYNEQFF
CDR3nt: TGCGCCAGCAGCTTGCACGGACAGGGGGCTTCCTACAATGAGCAGTTCTTC
d_gene: TRBD1
abundance: few
j_gene: TRBJ2-1
v_gene: TRBV5-1

CDR3aa: CASISNTGELFF
CDR3nt: TGTGCCAGCATTTCGAACACCGGGGAGCTGTTTTTT
d_gene: NA
abundance: many
j_gene: TRBJ2-2
v_gene: TRBV7-8

CDR3aa: CSARGWVSSYNEQFF
CDR3nt: TGCAGTGCTAGAGGCTGGGTTAGCTCCTACAATGAGCAGTTCTTC
d_gene: NA
abundance: NA
j_gene: TRBJ2-1
v_gene: TRBV20-1

CDR3aa: CASSSGGARGYTF
CDR3nt: TGTGCCAGCAGCTCAGGGGGCGCTCGTGGCTACACCTTC
d_gene: TRBD1
abundance: many
j_gene: TRBJ1-2
v_gene: TRBV7-9

CDR3aa: CSARDRTSGEADTQYF
CDR3nt: TGCAGTGCTAGAGACCGGACTAGCGGGGAAGCAGATACGCAGTATTTT
d_gene: TRBD2
abundance: NA
j_gene: TRBJ2-3
v_gene: TRBV20-1

CDR3aa: CASSEPGQGGETQYF
CDR3nt: TGTGCCAGCAGTGAACCGGGACAGGGCGGAGAGACCCAGTACTTC
d_gene: TRBD1
abundance: many
j_gene: TRBJ2-5
v_gene: TRBV25-1

CDR3aa: CASSLVGQAGSQPQHF
CDR3nt: TGTGCCAGCAGCTTAGTCGGACAGGCGGGGAGTCAGCCCCAGCATTTT
d_gene: TRBD1
abundance: NA
j_gene: TRBJ1-5
v_gene: TRBV7-8

CDR3aa: CTSRGVYGYTF
CDR3nt: TGTACCAGCCGGGGCGTCTATGGCTACACCTTC
d_gene: NA
abundance: NA
j_gene: TRBJ1-2
v_gene: TRBV2

CDR3aa: CASSLSLHEAFF
CDR3nt: TGTGCCAGCAGCTTATCCCTCCATGAAGCTTTCTTT
d_gene: NA
abundance: many
j_gene: TRBJ1-1
v_gene: TRBV7-2